The T cell receptor (beta chain) under discussion was sequenced for a study of blood T cells in healthy people across ages. Germline V gene lookup returns CDR1 MNHNY and CDR2 SVGAGI (reference sequence). The J segment lost 7 bases and the V segment lost 6 bases, leaving 7 bases of the junction unmatched. The CDR3 length is 14 residues. The sample holds a few counts of this clonotype. Approximately 9 milliliters of peripheral blood were drawn from each donor into EDTA-treated tubes. A sample-barcoded 5' primer and a J-beta primer mix were used in a second PCR of about 7 to 12 cycles. Through a template-switch adaptor with 12 random nucleotides, each cDNA molecule received a tag. MiXCR, run by TCRdb on the 5' RACE reads, gives a single entry per CDR3 protein. This sample has roughly 1,800,000 distinct CDR3 sequences, with about 50% found just once.

The sample comprised blood. The gene calls are TRBV6-6 and TRBJ2-5, with TRBD2 matching over 11 bases. The sequence came from a woman aged 40-49 years in good health. The CDR3, as DNA: TGTGCCAGCAGAACCGGGACTAGCGGCGGGACCCAGTACTTC. Its protein is CASRTGTSGGTQYF.